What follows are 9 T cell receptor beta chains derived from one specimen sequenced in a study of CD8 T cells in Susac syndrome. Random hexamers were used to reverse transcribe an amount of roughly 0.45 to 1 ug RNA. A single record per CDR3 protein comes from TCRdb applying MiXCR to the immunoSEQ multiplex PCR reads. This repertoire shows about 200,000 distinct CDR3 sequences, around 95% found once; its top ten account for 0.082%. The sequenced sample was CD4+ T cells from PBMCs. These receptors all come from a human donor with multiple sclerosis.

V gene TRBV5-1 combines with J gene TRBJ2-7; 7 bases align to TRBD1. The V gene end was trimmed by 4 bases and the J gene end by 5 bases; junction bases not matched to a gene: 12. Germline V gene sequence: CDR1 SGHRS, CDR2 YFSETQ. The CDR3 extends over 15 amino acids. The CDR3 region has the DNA TGCGCCAGCAGCCCGAAGACAGGGCCCTCAGACGAGCAGTACTTC. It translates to CASSPKTGPSDEQYF.

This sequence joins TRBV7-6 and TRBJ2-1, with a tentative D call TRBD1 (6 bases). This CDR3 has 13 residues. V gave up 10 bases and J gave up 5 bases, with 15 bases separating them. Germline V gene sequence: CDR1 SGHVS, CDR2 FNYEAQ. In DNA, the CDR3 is TGTGCCACGGGCCCGGACAGAAACAATGAGCAGTTCTTC. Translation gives CATGPDRNNEQFF.

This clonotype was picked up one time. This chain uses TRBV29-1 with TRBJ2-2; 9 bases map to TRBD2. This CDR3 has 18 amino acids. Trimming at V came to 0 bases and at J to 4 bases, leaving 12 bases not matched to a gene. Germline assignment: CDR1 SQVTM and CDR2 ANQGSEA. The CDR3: CSVEDRTQRGAPTGELFF. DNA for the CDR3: TGCAGCGTTGAAGATCGGACGCAGCGGGGGGCCCCCACCGGGGAGCTGTTTTTT.

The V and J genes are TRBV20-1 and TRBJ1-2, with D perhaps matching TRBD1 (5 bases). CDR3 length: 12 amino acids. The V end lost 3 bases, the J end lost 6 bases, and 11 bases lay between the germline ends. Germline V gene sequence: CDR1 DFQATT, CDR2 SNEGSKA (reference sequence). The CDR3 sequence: CSASRGGDGYTF. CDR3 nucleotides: TGCAGTGCTAGTCGGGGGGGTGATGGCTACACCTTC.

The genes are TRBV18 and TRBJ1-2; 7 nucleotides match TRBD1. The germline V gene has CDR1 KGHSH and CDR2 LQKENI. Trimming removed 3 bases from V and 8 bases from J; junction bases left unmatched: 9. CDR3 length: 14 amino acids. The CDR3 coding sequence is TGTGCCAGCTCACCGACGGACAGGCTCCGCGGCTACACCTTC. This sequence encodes CASSPTDRLRGYTF.

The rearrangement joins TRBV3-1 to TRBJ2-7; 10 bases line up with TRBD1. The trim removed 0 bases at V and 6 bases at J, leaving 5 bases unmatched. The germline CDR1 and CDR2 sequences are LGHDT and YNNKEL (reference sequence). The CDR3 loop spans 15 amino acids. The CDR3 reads CASSQDGTGAGEQYV. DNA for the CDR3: TGTGCCAGCAGCCAAGATGGGACAGGGGCCGGCGAGCAGTACGTC.

In DNA form, the CDR3 reads TGTGCCTGGATAAGTGCGCCGGGGTATGGCTACACCTTC. Translation gives CAWISAPGYGYTF. The chain couples TRBV30 to TRBJ1-2; no clear D gene. With 4 bases removed from V and 5 bases from J, the gap between germline ends came to 14 bases. CDR3 length: 13 amino acids. Germline V gene sequence: CDR1 GTSNPN, CDR2 SVGIG (reference sequence).

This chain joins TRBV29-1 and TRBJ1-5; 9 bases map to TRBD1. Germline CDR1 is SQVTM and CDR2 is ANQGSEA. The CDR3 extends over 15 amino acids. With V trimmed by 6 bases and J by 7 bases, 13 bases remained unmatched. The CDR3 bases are TGCAGCGTACACGTACAGGGGGCAGAAGGGCAGCCCCAGCATTTT. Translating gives CSVHVQGAEGQPQHF. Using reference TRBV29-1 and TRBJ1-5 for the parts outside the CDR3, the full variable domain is SAVISQKPSRDICQRGTSLTIQCQVDSQVTMMFWYRQQPGQSLTLIATANQGSEATYESGFVIDKFPISRPNLTFSTLTVSNMSPEDSSIYLCSVHVQGAEGQPQHFGDGTRLSIL.

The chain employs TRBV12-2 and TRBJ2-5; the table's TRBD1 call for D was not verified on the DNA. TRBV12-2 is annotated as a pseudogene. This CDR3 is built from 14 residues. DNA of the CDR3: TGTGCAAGTCGCTCATCCGGGACCCAGGAGACCCAGTACTTC. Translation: CASRSSGTQETQYF.